The 10 T cell receptor beta chains presented below share a single source sample, sequenced in a study of blood T cell repertoires in COVID-19 (dated by TCRdb to 2020 to 2021). Library construction relied on the immunoSEQ multiplex PCR assay. The clones in this table, taken by TCRdb from immuneACCESS, are in-frame only. Not every clone is retained; where verified, under half of the shortfall comes from an unresolved V gene, and the cause of the rest is unknown. For this sample the table gives approximately 500,000 clones, of which around nine tenths were detected only once. Less than 9.5% of the sample is taken by the ten largest. The material sequenced was peripheral blood. These receptors were collected from a woman in her fifties or sixties with COVID-19, enrolled during active disease.

Here the CDR3 DNA reads TGTGCCATCACCAGGACGGGATATAGCAATCAGCCCCAGCATTTT. Its protein is CAITRTGYSNQPQHF. This chain connects TRBV6-6 to TRBJ1-5, with unresolved D. The CDR3 sequence is 15 residues long. Trimming left V 10 bases short and J 0 bases short, with 16 bases between. CDR1 and CDR2 from the germline V gene are MNHNY and SVGAGI (reference sequence).

The chain employs TRBV24-1 and TRBJ2-7; D perhaps matches TRBD2 (5 bases). Germline lookup yields CDR1 KGHDR and CDR2 SFDVKD. The CDR3 length is 15 residues. V lost 2 bases and J 3 bases, leaving 13 bases between the germline ends. The DNA of the CDR3 is TGTGCCACCAGTGATTCGACCGGGAAAGGCTACGAGCAGTACTTC. Translated, it gives CATSDSTGKGYEQYF.

The chain is built from TRBV18 and TRBJ2-6; tentative D call: TRBD1 (5 bases). The CDR3 length is 14 residues. The V gene lost 6 bases and the J gene lost 1 base, with 7 bases spanning the gap. Germline lookup yields CDR1 KGHSH and CDR2 LQKENI. CDR3 DNA: TGTGCCAGCTCCCAGGGATCTGGGGCCAACGTCCTGACTTTC. Encoded protein: CASSQGSGANVLTF.

This rearrangement joins TRBV21-1 to TRBJ1-2. TRBV21-1 is designated a pseudogene. CDR3 length equals 16 residues. CDR3 sequence (DNA): TGTGCCAGCAGCAAAAGTCCGGGAACAGATGACTATGGCTACACCTTC. Amino acids: CASSKSPGTDDYGYTF.

The chain carries TRBV30 and TRBJ1-2, with no clear D. The CDR3 spans 14 residues. CDR1 and CDR2 (germline): GTSNPN, SVGIG (reference sequence). V was shortened by 0 bases and J by 0 bases, with 8 bases between the two germline ends. CDR3 amino acids: CAWSVVSANYGYTF. DNA for the CDR3: TGTGCCTGGAGTGTAGTCAGTGCTAACTATGGCTACACCTTC.

This clone has only a few counts. The chain joins TRBV7-2 to TRBJ2-7; D gene unclear. The CDR3 consists of 14 residues. Germline CDR1 is SGHTA and CDR2 is FQGNSA. The germline V and J ends were trimmed by 4 bases and 2 bases, with 12 bases remaining between them. The CDR3 region has the DNA TGTGCCAGCAGCTCAACCCCGGTCGCCTACGAGCAGTACTTC. This sequence encodes CASSSTPVAYEQYF.

The J gene is TRBJ2-1, the V gene TRBV11-2; D ambiguous. Germline V gene data show CDR1 as SGHAT and CDR2 as FQNNGV. V lost 6 bases and J lost 5, with 11 bases in between. CDR3 length: 13 residues. Written as DNA, the CDR3 is TGTGCCAGCAGATCTATACAGAACAATGAGCAGTTCTTC. Protein sequence: CASRSIQNNEQFF.

This clone was counted once. The chain has TRBV7-9 and TRBJ2-5; 11 positions agree with TRBD1. Germline V gives CDR1 SEHNR, CDR2 FQNEAQ (reference sequence). CDR3 size: 16 residues. The ends lost 5 bases at V and 2 bases at J; junction bases unmatched: 7. The CDR3 sequence: CASSPPRDRGQETQYF. The CDR3, as DNA: TGTGCCAGCAGCCCGCCCCGGGACAGGGGGCAAGAGACCCAGTACTTC.

Only one count was recorded for this clone. The chain carries TRBV10-2 and TRBJ1-1, with D possibly matching TRBD1 (5 bases). The CDR3 is made up of 14 amino acids. Germline loops: CDR1 WSHSY, CDR2 SAAADI. Trimming took 2 bases from V and 5 from J, leaving 12 bases between them. CDR3 sequence reads: CASSERGGETEAFF. CDR3 bases: TGCGCCAGCAGTGAGCGTGGAGGGGAGACTGAAGCTTTCTTT.

This sequence joins TRBV28 and TRBJ1-1; 10 bases match TRBD1. This CDR3 is 13 amino acids long. The V and J ends lost 10 bases and 5 bases, in that order; junction bases with no gene match: 7. Looked up from germline, CDR1 is MDHEN and CDR2 is SYDVKM. CDR3: CATVGQGWTEAFF. The CDR3 DNA sequence: TGTGCCACGGTGGGACAGGGGTGGACTGAAGCTTTCTTT.